The text below deals with one TCR beta chain. No antigen is known for it. TCRdb redid the calling of the 5' RACE reads with MiXCR, one entry per CDR3 protein. The sample has roughly 350,000 distinct CDR3 sequences, about an eighth seen once; the top ten hold about a fifth. This sample was included in a study of T-cell memory formation after mild COVID-19. Points from the study as a whole: The study found contracting CD4+ clones mainly in CM and EM and contracting CD8+ clones in EMRA.

The CDR3 length is 13 residues. The germline V and J ends were trimmed by 4 bases and 7 bases, with 13 bases remaining between them. Germline V gene data show CDR1 as SQVTM and CDR2 as ANQGSEA. The sequencing sample was made of PBMCs or a T cell subset sorted from them (not recorded which). The J gene is TRBJ2-2, the V gene TRBV29-1; D gene uncertain. The receptor was derived from a man between 18 and 29 years old who had mild COVID-19 (a few samples of this study predate the infection). Cell type and time point are not known. CDR3 region: CSVVTAVYGELFF. CDR3 DNA sequence: TGCAGCGTTGTAACAGCAGTGTACGGGGAGCTGTTTTTT.